This T cell receptor beta chain was identified during a study of cytomegalovirus exposure and HLA in healthy donors (dated by TCRdb to the late 2010s). At the level of the whole study: In an earlier analysis of roughly 590 of the donors, under 300 Gb of sequence data and roughly 100 million unique TCR beta sequences from about 180 million T cells were reported. In an earlier analysis of over 550 of the donors, high-throughput TCR beta sequencing was used to judge whether each TCR beta V gene segment behaved as functional or pseudogenic. HLA typing included class I and class II loci at four-digit resolution. The number of donors typed differed by locus, with roughly 629-640 for A, B, C, DRB1 and DQB1, roughly 520 for DQA1, 600 to 610 for DPA1, and about 450 for DPB1. To predict cytomegalovirus infection status, the study combined high-throughput TCR immunosequencing, statistical association of individual TCRs with disease status, and machine learning. A later genetic analysis used genome-wide SNP genotypes for about three fifths of the 666 donors, treating that subset as a discovery cohort. Among the approximately 400 genotyped donors, 75% to 90% belonged to the genetic ancestry cluster associated with self-reported Caucasian donors. The aim of the study was to test whether cataloging public T cell receptors could identify signatures of past pathogen exposure. Donor age, sex, ethnicity and CMV serostatus were collected together with the repertoire data. A later analysis re-examined previously published TCR beta repertoires from roughly 720 donors and added high-resolution HLA genotyping to investigate patterns of TCR occurrence. Rather than drawing on any new phenotypic data, the later analysis identified candidate immune exposures from TCR beta sequences and the way those sequences occurred across donors. All discovery cohort repertoires had been generated using a single sequencing platform. The study used immunosequencing to profile the T cell repertoires of several hundred subjects and linked those repertoires to cytomegalovirus serostatus. Five DR-DQ haplotypes were treated as single units for association and clustering because of strong linkage in the cohort. Along with the roughly 670-subject first cohort, a separate validation cohort of 120 different subjects was used. About 320 gigabases of sequencing data and 80 million or so unique TCR sequences were included in an early release covering roughly 600 HLA-typed donors. Across roughly 420 genotyped donors of the cohort, an average of roughly 230,000 unique TCR beta nucleotide sequences per donor were sequenced, and 15% to 20% of those sequences were non-productive. What the research found in general, with its limitations: Because HLA typing was missing for some donors at each locus, association tests included only the typed subset. The study gave a list of 150 to 200 TCR beta chains associated with cytomegalovirus. The classifier was reported to diagnose cytomegalovirus status with high specificity and sensitivity in both the original cohort and the validation cohort. Most TCR sequences were seen in very few donors, while some public TCRs were found in many individuals. An earlier analysis of roughly 570 of the donors showed that most TCR beta V segments appeared in productive rearrangements either about 87% or about 30% of the time, which broadly matched IMGT annotations. In a later analysis, HLA-associated TCR beta chains showed more clonal expansion and lower generation probabilities than non-associated chains that were equally common. In vitro tests confirmed that three of the cytomegalovirus-associated TCR beta chains recognize cytomegalovirus antigens. Most CMV-associated TCR beta chains appeared to be HLA-restricted in a later analysis, and the HLA associations seemed to be driven largely by CMV exposure. Correlated functional status among segregating V segments might be attributable to linkage disequilibrium, but an unknown experimental factor could not be ruled out. The presence/absence analyses assumed that sequencing depth was roughly uniform across donors, and that assumption may not be true. Strong co-occurrence of HLA alleles, especially DR and DQ, made assigning TCR associations to individual alleles difficult. According to the authors, the approach could potentially be generalized to other disease states and immunological phenotypes. Because the 87-base-pair reads could not distinguish some IMGT-functional V segments, including TRBV6-2 and TRBV6-3, those segments were excluded. Compared with the roughly 670-donor mean, donors in an Asian-associated ancestry cluster had fewer N-insertions in productive TCRs, according to a later genetic analysis. The cohort was sequenced for TCR beta chains only, and without alpha or paired-chain data the features that could be detected were limited. A further reported finding was that TCR beta sequences accurately predicted the HLA-A and HLA-B alleles for most subjects in the first cohort. In a later analysis, TCR association rates were found to vary across HLA loci, with the most associated TCRs seen for DRB1 alleles and the fewest for HLA-C alleles. Because counts were too low, about 15 rarely observed V segments, including chromosome 9 orphons, were left out of the earlier analysis of about 500 of the donors. A later genetic analysis associated a missense DCLRE1C variant with V-gene and J-gene trimming of TCR beta chains, and an independent cohort replicated the association. In a later analysis, several top co-occurrence clusters were reported to appear linked to parvovirus B19, influenza, CMV and Epstein-Barr virus. The only immune exposure information available for the cohort was CMV serostatus. In a later analysis, some 18,000 TCR beta sequences were associated with specific HLA alleles at a false discovery rate of 0.05. A group of highly shared sequence variants was considered likely to be a technical artifact of the sequencing pipeline.

Library preparation employed the immunoSEQ multiplex PCR assay. The multiplex PCR relied on a mix of 60 forward primers for TCR Vbeta segments and 13 reverse primers for TCR Jbeta segments. Amplification of the CDR3 region of rearranged TCR beta genes was performed with a multiplex PCR assay on genomic DNA. On the Illumina HiSeq System, the amplified TCR beta libraries were sequenced as 87-base-pair reads. The source study handled its data this way. A later analysis tallied some 79 million unique TCR beta chains across the 666 repertoires, and about 10 million of those chains were shared by two or more donors. Raw reads were error-corrected and collapsed into unique sequences with a nearest-neighbor algorithm that merged closely related sequences to remove PCR and sequencing errors. To assign V, D and J gene segments, CDR3 sequences were aligned to IMGT reference sequences. For a sequence to be retained, a match of at least six nucleotides to both a V gene segment and a J gene segment was required. Rearrangements were classified as productive when the CDR3 lacked stop codons and remained in frame with V and J, and all other rearrangements were classified as non-productive. CDR3 was defined according to IMGT convention as the region running from the second conserved V-encoded cysteine to the conserved J-encoded phenylalanine. In an earlier analysis of 500 to 650 of the donors, sequences lacking an unambiguous match to a single V gene segment were excluded. In an earlier analysis of 450 to 700 of the donors, V segments were called functional above 56.7% productive rearrangements and were called segregating when the between-donor standard deviation exceeded 5%. A statistical classification framework was built for diagnosing cytomegalovirus status from the catalog of TCR beta chain sequences. V and J gene assignment, in a later analysis, came from comparing TCR nucleotide sequences with IMGT/GENE-DB human TR gene sequences. In a later analysis, CDR3 sequences and most-parsimonious VDJ recombination scenarios were assigned using the TCRdist pipeline. A later analysis defined each TCR beta chain by its CDR3 amino acid sequence plus V-gene family, and excluded reads lacking a unique V-gene family. As a way to deal with suspected cross-contamination and a sequencing artifact, a later analysis dropped 500 to 700 nucleotide sequences that were highly shared and had low generation probability. A later analysis calculated a clonal expansion index for each public chain from normalized within-repertoire ranks of inferred template counts. Generation probabilities in a later analysis came from a VDJ recombination model fitted to out-of-frame rearrangements, and those results were checked against IGoR. In a later analysis, hypergeometric tests were used to score TCR-TCR, TCR-HLA and TCR-CMV co-occurrence, with a repertoire-size bias correction applied to TCR pairs. A later analysis estimated false discovery rates by permuting HLA or CMV assignments 20 times. In a later analysis, co-occurring TCRs were grouped using DBSCAN, with TCRdist sequence similarity added in when clustering inside HLA-allele-positive subsets. Repertoires with fewer than 30,000 or more than 120,000 public chains were left out of co-occurrence clustering, as were about five repertoires with anomalous nucleotide sharing. The immuneACCESS repertoire file appears here via TCRdb, limited to in-frame rearrangements. These files lack a portion of the clones; in checked studies, under half of the deficit traces to unresolved V genes, and the cause of the others is not known. V and J calls and clone size are those listed in that table; D and trimming were worked out from the DNA. A total of approximately 170,000 clones appear in this sample, more than 60% of them only once. The ten largest clones represent 2.5% to 3.5% of the sample.

The germline V gene encodes CDR1 SGDLS and CDR2 YYNGEE. The CDR3 goes from the cysteine to the phenylalanine over 16 residues. CDR3 DNA is the only sequence kept; it has 48 bases, read in frame from the first base. The junction shows trimming of 3 bases on V and 3 bases on J, plus 18 bases between the germline ends. On this clone: Its antigen remains undetermined. Base qualities are not at hand, and no much larger clone is one base apart.

In total, approximately 610 healthy bone marrow donors made up the cohort. At the time of sampling, all cohort members were nominally healthy, though unrecorded immune exposures were likely present. The donor was CMV seronegative and was included in the group of a few hundred seronegative cohort members. Each donor provided a peripheral blood sample, and peripheral blood mononuclear cells were used for TCR beta sequencing. Genomic DNA was extracted from the blood cell samples with the Qiagen DNeasy Blood Extraction Kit. The clonotype comes from a female donor in good health and CMV-seronegative. Sequenced input: PBMCs. The V and J genes are TRBV9 and TRBJ1-1; the D gene is unclear. The CDR3 is CASSGLGRAVDTEAFF. The DNA sequence is given as TGTGCCAGCAGCGGCCTAGGGAGGGCCGTAGACACTGAAGCTTTCTTT.